The present T cell receptor beta chain was sequenced within a study of shared clonotypes between healthy human individuals. Genomic DNA (from each subset) was split evenly across several immunoSEQ plates. The protocol was immunoSEQ multiplex PCR, while the TCRdb copy is restricted to in-frame clones and leaves out a portion. The sample includes about 470,000 clones, around 79% of them seen just once. The CDR3 spans 14 residues. V gave up 1 base and J gave up 4 bases, with 7 bases separating them. Germline V gene sequence: CDR1 SGHAT, CDR2 FQNNGV. There were only Caucasian adults among the donors, and all lived in Nashville, Tennessee. This clone has a handful of counts.

This chain connects TRBV11-2 to TRBJ1-4; D is undetermined. The sequence was collected from a woman aged 40 to 49 in good health. Some clones in this sample may be carry-over from other donors' samples. The specimen sequenced was PBMCs. In DNA, the CDR3 is TGTGCCAGCAGCTTAGGGGCCTATAATGAAAAACTGTTTTTT. Amino acids: CASSLGAYNEKLFF.